Below are 8 T cell receptor beta chains sequenced from a single sample in a study of T cells in Graves' hyperthyroidism and ophthalmopathy. Amplified TCR beta CDR3 regions derived from RNA transcripts. Initially, a first-round RT-PCR of the TCR CDR3 employed the HTBI primer set. TCRdb reprocessed the multiplex PCR reads via MiXCR and lists one record per CDR3 protein. The sample includes roughly 510,000 distinct CDR3 sequences, roughly 45% of them seen just once. Sequenced input: peripheral blood or thyroid tissue (not recorded which). The receptors were sampled from an adult woman with Graves' disease, either hyperthyroidism or ophthalmopathy (not recorded which).

This clonotype has more than one count but fewer than ten. This rearrangement joins TRBV7-9 to TRBJ2-5; D is ambiguous. Trimming stripped 8 bases from V and 5 bases from J, with 18 bases between. Germline lookup yields CDR1 SEHNR and CDR2 FQNEAQ (reference sequence). This CDR3 contains 14 residues. The CDR3 spells CASGRLGSWETQYF. In nucleotides, the CDR3 is TGTGCCAGCGGCCGACTGGGTTCGTGGGAGACCCAGTACTTC.

This clonotype was detected many times. CDR3 nucleotide sequence: TGTGCCAGCAGTTATAACAGGGGAGTTTCACCCCTCCACTTT. Its translation is CASSYNRGVSPLHF. V and J are TRBV6-5 and TRBJ1-6; 7 bases are shared with TRBD1. Germline values: CDR1 MNHEY, CDR2 SVGAGI. V lost 3 bases to trimming and J lost 9 bases; unmatched junction nucleotides: 5. CDR3 length: 14 amino acids.

The rearrangement joins TRBV10-3 to TRBJ1-2; D is ambiguous. This CDR3 region has 13 residues. V was pared by 6 bases and J by 1 base, with 9 bases between. Germline V CDR1 and CDR2: ENHRY, SYGVKD. The CDR3 bases are TGTGCCATCAGGAGCAGTAATAACTATGGCTACACCTTC. Amino acids: CAIRSSNNYGYTF.

V usage is TRBV5-1 and J usage is TRBJ1-1, with a tentative D call TRBD1 (5 bases). Trimming shortened V by 4 bases and J by 1 base, and 14 bases separated the two germline ends. This CDR3 is 15 amino acids long. Germline-derived CDR1 and CDR2 are SGHRS and YFSETQ. The CDR3 region has the DNA TGCGCCAGCAGCGGGAGACAGTTACCGAACACTGAAGCTTTCTTT. It is translated as CASSGRQLPNTEAFF.

This chain connects TRBV4-1 to TRBJ1-6; no clear D gene. CDR3 length: 13 residues. V dropped 3 bases and J dropped 13 bases, with 13 bases sitting between them. Per germline, CDR1 MGHRA and CDR2 YSYEKL. The CDR3 region has the DNA TGCGCCAGCAGCCAGTGGACGGGTGGGCCCCTCCACTTT. Its protein is CASSQWTGGPLHF.

V gene TRBV5-1 combines with J gene TRBJ2-7; possibly TRBD2 for D (6 bases). With 5 bases removed from V and 5 bases from J, the gap between germline ends came to 20 bases. Looked up from germline, CDR1 is SGHRS and CDR2 is YFSETQ. This CDR3 is 15 amino acids long. CDR3 sequence (DNA): TGCGCCAGCAGTTTATCCGGGACTTCCTACCACGAGCAGTACTTC. It yields the protein CASSLSGTSYHEQYF.

There are a few counts of this clonotype. The rearrangement joins TRBV10-2 to TRBJ1-1; D not certain. The germline V and J ends were trimmed by 7 bases and 5 bases, with 11 bases remaining between them. This CDR3 comprises 12 residues. From germline, CDR1 is WSHSY and CDR2 SAAADI. The CDR3 loop is CASTPTVTEAFF. CDR3 in DNA: TGCGCCAGCACCCCGACGGTAACTGAAGCTTTCTTT.

V is TRBV10-3 and J is TRBJ1-1, with 7 bases identical to TRBD1. There are 15 residues in the CDR3. Trimming removed 5 bases from V and 0 bases from J; junction bases left unmatched: 6. Germline V gene lookup returns CDR1 ENHRY and CDR2 SYGVKD. CDR3 sequence reads: CAISRTGDLNTEAFF. DNA for the CDR3: TGTGCCATCAGTCGGACAGGAGATTTGAACACTGAAGCTTTCTTT.